Sequencing of this T cell receptor (beta chain) was carried out in a study of blood T cell repertoires in COVID-19. Study summary: Samples came from the United States, Italy and Spain, spanning acute and convalescent COVID-19. The cDNA or gDNA used as material had been derived from T cells, B-cell-depleted T cells, or PBMCs.

Looked up from germline, CDR1 is KGHDR and CDR2 is SFDVKD. The CDR3 consists of 15 residues. Unmatched junction bases numbered 12, after V lost 3 bases and J lost 12 bases. This table comes from immunoSEQ multiplex PCR, and its TCRdb copy is limited to in-frame clones, with some not included. The data hold under 250,000 clones, with nearly 90% observed a single time. The sequenced sample consisted of PBMCs or T cells enriched from blood (not recorded which). This chain joins TRBV24-1 and TRBJ2-1; 8 bases fit TRBD2. This receptor was obtained from a woman aged 25-40 years with acute COVID-19. CDR3 nucleotides: TGTGCCACCAGTGATGATAGCGGGGTATACTCTCGGCAGTTCTTC. This sequence encodes CATSDDSGVYSRQFF.